The sequence of this TCR beta chain was determined in a study of blood T cell repertoires in COVID-19. The wider study: Samples taken during acute and convalescent COVID-19 were collected in the United States, Italy and Spain. Sources were T cells, B-cell-depleted T cells, or PBMCs; the material itself was cDNA or gDNA.

Authors' methods: Estimation of nucleated cell counts relied on the amplification of reference gene primers. The repertoire was sequenced with immunoSEQ multiplex PCR; TCRdb's copy has only in-frame clones and lacks some. The V and J calls and the clone size are those of that table, but D and trimming were determined from the DNA. This sample has about 64,000 clones, with around 86% found just once. J lost 7 bases, V lost 4 bases, and 8 bases had no gene match. Germline assignment: CDR1 LNHDA and CDR2 SQIVND (reference sequence). The CDR3 extends over 15 amino acids. The source is a man in his forties with acute or convalescent COVID-19. This sequence joins TRBV19 and TRBJ2-1; TRBD2 aligns across 9 bases. The specimen was peripheral blood. Here the CDR3 DNA reads TGTGCCAGTAGTACTAGCGGGGCCGTGGGAAATGAGCAGTTCTTC. Encoded protein: CASSTSGAVGNEQFF.